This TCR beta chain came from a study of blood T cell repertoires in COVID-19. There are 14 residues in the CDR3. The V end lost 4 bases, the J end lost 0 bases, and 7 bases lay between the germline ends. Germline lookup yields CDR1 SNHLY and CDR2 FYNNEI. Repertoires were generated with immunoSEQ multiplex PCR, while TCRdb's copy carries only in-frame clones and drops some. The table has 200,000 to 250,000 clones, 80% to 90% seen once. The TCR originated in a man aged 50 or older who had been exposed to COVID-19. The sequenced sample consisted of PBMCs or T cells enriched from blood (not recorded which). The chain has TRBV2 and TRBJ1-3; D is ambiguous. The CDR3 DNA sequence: TGTGCCAGCAGTGGTGGGCACTCTGGAAACACCATATATTTT. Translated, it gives CASSGGHSGNTIYF.